The 10 T cell receptor beta chains given below trace back to one sample, sequenced in a study of T-cell memory formation after mild COVID-19. One entry per CDR3 protein results from TCRdb running MiXCR on the 5' RACE reads. This table has roughly 480,000 distinct CDR3 sequences, 20% to 30% appearing once. The sequencing input was PBMCs or a T cell subset sorted from them (not recorded which). The source of these receptors is an adult woman who had mild COVID-19 (a few samples of this study predate the infection). Cell type and time point are not known.

This clonotype has more than one count but fewer than ten. This rearrangement joins TRBV20-1 to TRBJ1-2, with 10 nucleotides matching TRBD1. In germline, CDR1 is DFQATT, CDR2 SNEGSKA (reference sequence). This CDR3 region has 13 residues. With 5 bases clipped from V and 7 bases from J, the junction kept 7 bases outside the gene matches. CDR3: CSAPGQGMGGYTF. Here the CDR3 DNA reads TGCAGTGCTCCGGGACAGGGGATGGGTGGCTACACCTTC.

This clonotype has a count of ten or more. This chain connects TRBV12-3 or TRBV12-4 to TRBJ1-5, with 9 nucleotides matching TRBD1. V trimming: 3 bases; J trimming: 7 bases; junction bases outside the gene matches: 4. This CDR3 has 14 amino acids. Here the CDR3 reads CASSLGQGRQPQHF. CDR3 sequence (DNA): TGTGCCAGCAGTTTGGGACAGGGAAGGCAGCCCCAGCATTTT.

The chain joins TRBV15 to TRBJ2-3; 9 nucleotides match TRBD1. The CDR3 consists of 15 residues. The V and J ends lost 4 bases and 3 bases, in that order; junction bases with no gene match: 5. Germline lookup yields CDR1 LNHNV and CDR2 YYDKDF (reference sequence). The CDR3 loop is CATSMRGQGTDTQYF. CDR3 bases: TGTGCCACCAGCATGAGGGGACAGGGAACAGATACGCAGTATTTT.

Written as DNA, the CDR3 is TGTGCCAGCAGTTTCCCCGGACAGCCCTTTGGGGCTTTCTTT. It encodes CASSFPGQPFGAFF. The rearrangement links TRBV27 to TRBJ1-1, with a tentative D call TRBD1 (6 bases). Trimming left V 3 bases short and J 11 bases short, with 19 bases between. The CDR3 consists of 14 residues. Germline loops: CDR1 MNHEY, CDR2 SMNVEV (reference sequence).

The rearrangement uses TRBV24-1 and TRBJ2-3; D is undetermined. CDR3 length equals 16 residues. V was trimmed by 0 bases and J by 0 bases, leaving 9 bases between them. The germline V gene encodes CDR1 KGHDR and CDR2 SFDVKD. The CDR3 loop is CATSDLYPGSTDTQYF. DNA of the CDR3: TGTGCCACCAGTGATTTGTATCCCGGGAGCACAGATACGCAGTATTTT.

The chain is built from TRBV7-9 and TRBJ2-2; D possibly corresponds to TRBD2 (6 bases). This CDR3 is built from 15 residues. Germline CDR1 reads SEHNR; CDR2 reads FQNEAQ (reference sequence). Trimming left V 0 bases short and J 6 bases short, with 11 bases between. The CDR3 loop is CASSLARLGPGELFF. The CDR3 DNA reads as TGTGCCAGCAGCTTAGCCCGACTAGGCCCCGGGGAGCTGTTTTTT.

V usage is TRBV24-1 and J usage is TRBJ2-3, with D possibly matching TRBD1 (6 bases). The CDR3 covers 16 residues. Germline V gene lookup returns CDR1 KGHDR and CDR2 SFDVKD. V dropped 7 bases and J dropped 0 bases, with 16 bases sitting between them. This CDR3 reads CATRATQGQSTDTQYF. The CDR3, as DNA: TGTGCCACCAGGGCTACCCAGGGACAAAGCACAGATACGCAGTATTTT.

The J gene is TRBJ1-2, the V gene TRBV12-3 or TRBV12-4; TRBD1 matches at 9 bases. This CDR3 region has 16 residues. V lost 2 bases to trimming and J lost 6 bases; unmatched junction nucleotides: 10. CDR3 sequence (DNA): TGTGCCAGCAGTTTACAACCTGGACAGGGGATAGATGGCTACACCTTC. Its protein is CASSLQPGQGIDGYTF.

The chain links TRBV30 to TRBJ1-5, with D maybe TRBD1 (5 bases). Germline assignment: CDR1 GTSNPN and CDR2 SVGIG (reference sequence). The CDR3 contains 15 residues. The V gene lost 2 bases and the J gene lost 7 bases, with 18 bases spanning the gap. As DNA, the CDR3 is TGTGCCTGGAGTCCCCCGGGACGGGTTCCCCAGCCCCAGCATTTT. It encodes CAWSPPGRVPQPQHF.

Only a few counts were recorded for this clonotype. CDR3 region: CASSLVPHTLGAGEQYF. The CDR3 nucleotides read TGTGCCAGCAGCTTAGTCCCCCACACCCTCGGGGCAGGCGAGCAGTACTTC. The chain employs TRBV7-9 and TRBJ2-7; D tentatively fits TRBD1 or TRBD2 (5 bases each). V lost 1 base to trimming and J lost 6 bases, with 22 bases between them. The CDR3 is 17 residues long. CDR1 and CDR2 from the germline V gene are SEHNR and FQNEAQ (reference sequence). The entire variable domain, with the rest obtained from reference TRBV7-9 and TRBJ2-7, is as follows: DTGVSQNPRHKITKRGQNVTFRCDPISEHNRLYWYRQTLGQGPEFLTYFQNEAQLEKSRLLSDRFSAERPKGSFSTLEIQRTEQGDSAMYLCASSLVPHTLGAGEQYFGPGTRLTVT.